This T cell receptor beta chain is drawn from a study of cytomegalovirus exposure and HLA in healthy donors. Some clones are missing from TCRdb's copy, which holds only in-frame ones; the method was immunoSEQ multiplex PCR. The repertoire has roughly 240,000 clones, approximately 87% of them found once; the top ten carry less than 3%. The study's findings and limits: A few chains linked to CMV were shown in vitro to be specific for CMV antigens. According to a subsequent analysis, TCR clusters from the first cohort were inclined to appear together in the roughly 120 validation repertoires.

The germline V gene encodes CDR1 SEHNR and CDR2 FQNEAQ (reference sequence). The CDR3 is 17 residues long. J gave up 7 bases and V 2 bases, and 11 bases lay outside the gene matches. This clone was seen a few times. Its antigen is not known. Sequencing was carried out using PBMCs. The chain carries TRBV7-9 and TRBJ1-6, with 7 bases matching TRBD1. This TCR derives from a man between 18 and 35 years old in good health and CMV-seronegative. The CDR3 sequence: CASSLTPPTGLNSPLHF. The CDR3 nucleotides are TGTGCCAGCAGCTTAACCCCCCCGACAGGGCTGAATTCACCCCTCCACTTT.